This entry describes one TCR beta chain. Sequencing was performed with immunoSEQ multiplex PCR; in TCRdb, only in-frame clones are kept and a portion is missing. There are fewer than 350,000 clones in the sample; around 85% occur only once, and around 2.2% lies in the top ten. This specimen comes from a study of blood T cell repertoires in COVID-19. The overall study: Sample material is recorded as cDNA or gDNA derived from T cells, B-cell-depleted T cells, or PBMCs.

Trimming removed 5 bases at V and 2 bases at J, with 7 bases between. Germline V gene data show CDR1 as LGHNA and CDR2 as YSLEER. The CDR3 consists of 13 residues. This chain joins TRBV4-3 and TRBJ1-3; possibly TRBD1 for D (5 bases). The TCR originated in a man younger than 40 who had recovered from COVID-19. Sequencing was done on a sample of PBMCs or T cells enriched from blood (not recorded which). This CDR3 reads CASSLDTGNTIYF. CDR3 DNA: TGCGCCAGCAGCTTGGACACTGGAAACACCATATATTTT.